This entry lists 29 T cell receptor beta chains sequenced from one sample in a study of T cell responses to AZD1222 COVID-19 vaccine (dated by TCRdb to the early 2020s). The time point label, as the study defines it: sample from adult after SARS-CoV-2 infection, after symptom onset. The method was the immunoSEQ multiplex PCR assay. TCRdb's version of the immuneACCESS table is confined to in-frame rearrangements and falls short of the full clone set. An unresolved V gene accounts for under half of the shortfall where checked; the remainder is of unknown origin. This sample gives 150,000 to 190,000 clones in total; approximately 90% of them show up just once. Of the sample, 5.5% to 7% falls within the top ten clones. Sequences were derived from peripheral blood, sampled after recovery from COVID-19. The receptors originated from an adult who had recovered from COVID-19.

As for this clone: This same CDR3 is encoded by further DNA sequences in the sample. In DNA, the CDR3 is TGTGCCAGCAGCCTCAACTACGAGCAGTACTTC. Protein sequence: CASSLNYEQYF. The gene calls are TRBV28 and TRBJ2-7; D unclear. CDR1 is MDHEN and CDR2 is SYDVKM in the germline V gene. The CDR3 length is 11 residues. V was cut by 6 bases and J by 3 bases, with 6 bases left in between.

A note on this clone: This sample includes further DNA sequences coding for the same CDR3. DNA of the CDR3: TGTGCCAGCAGCGTAGGCACAGCGAACACCGGGGAGCTGTTTTTT. Its translation is CASSVGTANTGELFF. This rearrangement joins TRBV9 to TRBJ2-2; D uncertain. Germline V CDR1 and CDR2: SGDLS, YYNGEE. The CDR3 totals 15 residues. V shed 0 bases and J shed 0 bases, with 6 bases lying between them.

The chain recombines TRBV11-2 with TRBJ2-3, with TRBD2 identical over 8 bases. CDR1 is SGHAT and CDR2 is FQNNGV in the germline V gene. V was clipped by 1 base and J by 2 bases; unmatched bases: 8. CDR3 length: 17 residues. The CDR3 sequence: CASSLGSGGGFTDTQYF. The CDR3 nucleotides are TGTGCCAGCAGCTTAGGGTCTGGCGGGGGGTTCACAGATACGCAGTATTTT.

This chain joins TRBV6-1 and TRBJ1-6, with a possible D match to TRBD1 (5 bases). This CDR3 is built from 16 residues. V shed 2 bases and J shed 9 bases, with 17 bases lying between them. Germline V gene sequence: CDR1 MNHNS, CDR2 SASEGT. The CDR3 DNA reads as TGTGCCAGCAGTGAATATCTGGCAGGGCCTTCTTCACCCCTCCACTTT. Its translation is CASSEYLAGPSSPLHF.

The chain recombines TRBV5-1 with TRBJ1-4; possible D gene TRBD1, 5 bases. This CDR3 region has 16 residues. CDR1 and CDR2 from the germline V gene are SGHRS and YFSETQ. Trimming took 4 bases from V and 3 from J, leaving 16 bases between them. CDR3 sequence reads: CASSTTPAGANEKLFF. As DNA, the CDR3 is TGCGCCAGCAGCACTACACCAGCGGGGGCTAATGAAAAACTGTTTTTT.

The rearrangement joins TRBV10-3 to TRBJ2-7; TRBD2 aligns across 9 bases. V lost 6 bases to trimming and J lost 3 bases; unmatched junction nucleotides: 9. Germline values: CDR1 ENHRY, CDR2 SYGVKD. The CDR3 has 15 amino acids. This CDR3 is CAIRTGLAGNYEQYF. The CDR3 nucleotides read TGTGCCATCAGGACCGGCCTAGCGGGGAACTACGAGCAGTACTTC.

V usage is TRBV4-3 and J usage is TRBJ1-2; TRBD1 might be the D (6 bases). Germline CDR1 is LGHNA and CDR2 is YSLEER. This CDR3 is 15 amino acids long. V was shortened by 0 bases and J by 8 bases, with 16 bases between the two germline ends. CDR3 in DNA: TGCGCCAGCAGCCAAGATCGGGTGGGGGCGAGCGGCTACACCTTC. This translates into CASSQDRVGASGYTF.

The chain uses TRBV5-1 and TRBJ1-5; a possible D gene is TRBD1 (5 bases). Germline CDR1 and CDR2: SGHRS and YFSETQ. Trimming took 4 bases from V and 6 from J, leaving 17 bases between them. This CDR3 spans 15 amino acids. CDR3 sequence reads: CASSQGPTDGQPQHF. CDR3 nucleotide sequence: TGCGCCAGCAGCCAGGGACCCACTGATGGTCAGCCCCAGCATTTT.

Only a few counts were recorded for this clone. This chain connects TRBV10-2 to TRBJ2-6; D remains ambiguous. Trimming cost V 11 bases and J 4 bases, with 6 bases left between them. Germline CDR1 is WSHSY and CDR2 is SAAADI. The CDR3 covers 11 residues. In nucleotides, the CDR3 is TGCGCCGGCACCGGGGCCAACGTCCTGACTTTC. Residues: CAGTGANVLTF.

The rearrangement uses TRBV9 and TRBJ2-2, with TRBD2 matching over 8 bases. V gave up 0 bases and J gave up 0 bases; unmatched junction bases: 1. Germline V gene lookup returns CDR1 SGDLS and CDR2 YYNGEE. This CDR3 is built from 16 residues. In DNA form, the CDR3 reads TGTGCCAGCAGCGTAGGACTAGCGACGAACACCGGGGAGCTGTTTTTT. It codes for CASSVGLATNTGELFF.

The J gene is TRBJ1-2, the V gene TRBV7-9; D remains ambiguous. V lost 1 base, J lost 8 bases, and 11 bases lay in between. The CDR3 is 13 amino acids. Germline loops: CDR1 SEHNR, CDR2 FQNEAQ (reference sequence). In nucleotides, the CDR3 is TGTGCCAGCAGCTTAGGTTCAAAGACGGGCTACACCTTC. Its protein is CASSLGSKTGYTF.

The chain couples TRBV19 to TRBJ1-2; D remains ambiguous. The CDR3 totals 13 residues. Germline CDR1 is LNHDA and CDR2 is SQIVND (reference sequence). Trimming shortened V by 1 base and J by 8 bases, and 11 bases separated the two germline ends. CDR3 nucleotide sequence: TGTGCCAGTAGTATAGGGGAAGTGGGCGGCTACACCTTC. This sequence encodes CASSIGEVGGYTF.

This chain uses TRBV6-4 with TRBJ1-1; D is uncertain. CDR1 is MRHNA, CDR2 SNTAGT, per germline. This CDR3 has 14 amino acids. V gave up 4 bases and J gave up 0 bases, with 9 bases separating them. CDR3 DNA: TGTGCCAGCAGTGTTGACGGCCTGAACACTGAAGCTTTCTTT. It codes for CASSVDGLNTEAFF.

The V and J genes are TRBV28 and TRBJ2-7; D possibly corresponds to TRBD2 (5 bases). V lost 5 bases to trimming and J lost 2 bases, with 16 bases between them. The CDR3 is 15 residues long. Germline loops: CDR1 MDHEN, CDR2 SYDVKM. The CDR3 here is CASSPGLGPPYEQYF. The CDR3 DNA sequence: TGTGCCAGCAGTCCCGGACTGGGTCCTCCCTACGAGCAGTACTTC.

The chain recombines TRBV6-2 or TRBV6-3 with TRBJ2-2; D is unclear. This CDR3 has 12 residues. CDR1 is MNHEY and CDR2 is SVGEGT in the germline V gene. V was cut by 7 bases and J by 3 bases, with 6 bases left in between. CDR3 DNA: TGTGCCAGCACCCCGTACACCGGGGAGCTGTTTTTT. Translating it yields CASTPYTGELFF.

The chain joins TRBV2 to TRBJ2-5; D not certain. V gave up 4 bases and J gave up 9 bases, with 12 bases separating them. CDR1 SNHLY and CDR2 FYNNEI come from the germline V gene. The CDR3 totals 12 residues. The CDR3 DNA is TGTGCCAGCAGTGGGGGTGGTGGAGCCCAGTACTTC. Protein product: CASSGGGGAQYF.

For the CDR3, the DNA is TGTGCCAGCAGTGACCATAGATATAGCAATCAGCCCCAGCATTTT. As protein: CASSDHRYSNQPQHF. The chain couples TRBV6-2 or TRBV6-3 to TRBJ1-5; D gene uncertain. Germline V gives CDR1 MNHEY, CDR2 SVGEGT. The germline V and J ends were trimmed by 5 bases and 0 bases, with 11 bases remaining between them. The CDR3 has 15 residues.

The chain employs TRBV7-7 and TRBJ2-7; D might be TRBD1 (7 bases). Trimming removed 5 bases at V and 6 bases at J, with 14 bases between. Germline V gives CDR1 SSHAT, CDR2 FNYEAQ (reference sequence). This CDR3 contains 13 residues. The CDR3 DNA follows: TGTGCCAGCAGCCCATCCCAGGGGGGCGAGCAGTACTTC. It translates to CASSPSQGGEQYF.

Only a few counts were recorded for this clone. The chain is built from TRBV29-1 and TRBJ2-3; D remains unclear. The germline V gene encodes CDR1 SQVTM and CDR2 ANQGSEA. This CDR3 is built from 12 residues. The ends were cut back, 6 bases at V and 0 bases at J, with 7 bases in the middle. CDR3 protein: CSVESSTDTQYF. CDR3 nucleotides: TGCAGCGTGGAGAGTAGCACAGATACGCAGTATTTT.

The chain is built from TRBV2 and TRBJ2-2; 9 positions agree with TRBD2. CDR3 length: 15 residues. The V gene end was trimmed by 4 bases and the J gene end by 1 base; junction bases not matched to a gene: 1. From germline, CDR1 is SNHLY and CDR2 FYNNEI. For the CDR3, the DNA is TGTGCCAGCAGTGCAGCGGGGGGGAACACCGGGGAGCTGTTTTTT. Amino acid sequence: CASSAAGGNTGELFF.

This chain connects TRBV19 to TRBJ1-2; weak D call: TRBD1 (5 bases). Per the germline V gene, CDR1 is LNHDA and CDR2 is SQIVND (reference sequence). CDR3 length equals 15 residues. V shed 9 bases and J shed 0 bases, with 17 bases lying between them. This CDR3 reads CARPRIRAANYGYTF. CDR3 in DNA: TGTGCCAGACCGAGGATCAGGGCAGCTAACTATGGCTACACCTTC.

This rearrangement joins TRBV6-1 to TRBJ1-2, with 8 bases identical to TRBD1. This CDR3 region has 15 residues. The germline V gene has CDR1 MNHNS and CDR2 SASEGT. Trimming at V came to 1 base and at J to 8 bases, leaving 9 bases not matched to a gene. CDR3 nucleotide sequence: TGTGCCAGCAGTGAAGTGGACAGGGCCTTATCGGGCTACACCTTC. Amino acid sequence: CASSEVDRALSGYTF.

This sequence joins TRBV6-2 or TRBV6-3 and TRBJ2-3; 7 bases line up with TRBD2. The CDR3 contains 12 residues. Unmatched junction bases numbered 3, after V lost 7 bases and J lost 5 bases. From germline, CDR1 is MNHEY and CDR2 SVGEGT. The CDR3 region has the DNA TGTGCCAGCACCCCGGGGGGAGATACGCAGTATTTT. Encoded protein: CASTPGGDTQYF.

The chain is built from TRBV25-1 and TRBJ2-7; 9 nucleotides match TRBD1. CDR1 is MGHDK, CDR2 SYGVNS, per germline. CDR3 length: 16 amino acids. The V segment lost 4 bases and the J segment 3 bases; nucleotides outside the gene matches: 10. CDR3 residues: CASSGARDRAHYEQYF. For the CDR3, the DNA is TGTGCCAGCAGTGGGGCCCGGGACAGGGCTCACTACGAGCAGTACTTC.

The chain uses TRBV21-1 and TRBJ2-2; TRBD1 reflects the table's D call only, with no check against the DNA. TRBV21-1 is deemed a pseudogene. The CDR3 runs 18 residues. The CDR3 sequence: CASSKVLRGQGVTGELFF. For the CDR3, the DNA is TGTGCCAGCAGCAAAGTCCTCCGGGGACAGGGTGTTACCGGGGAGCTGTTTTTT.

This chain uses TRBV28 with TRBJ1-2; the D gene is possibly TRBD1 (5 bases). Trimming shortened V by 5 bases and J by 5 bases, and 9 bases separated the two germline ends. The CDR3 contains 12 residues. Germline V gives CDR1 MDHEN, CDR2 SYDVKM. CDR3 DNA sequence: TGTGCCAGCAGTCTCGACAGATATGGCTACACCTTC. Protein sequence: CASSLDRYGYTF.

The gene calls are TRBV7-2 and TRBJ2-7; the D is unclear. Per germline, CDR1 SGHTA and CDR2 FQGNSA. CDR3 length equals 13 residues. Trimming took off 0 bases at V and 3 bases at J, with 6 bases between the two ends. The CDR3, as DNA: TGTGCCAGCAGCTTAGCTCCTCGCTACGAGCAGTACTTC. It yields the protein CASSLAPRYEQYF. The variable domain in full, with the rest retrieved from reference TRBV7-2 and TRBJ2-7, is GAGVSQSPSNKVTEKGKDVELRCDPISGHTALYWYRQSLGQGLEFLIYFQGNSAPDKSGLPSDRFSAERTGGSVSTLTIQRTQQEDSAVYLCASSLAPRYEQYFGPGTRLTVT.

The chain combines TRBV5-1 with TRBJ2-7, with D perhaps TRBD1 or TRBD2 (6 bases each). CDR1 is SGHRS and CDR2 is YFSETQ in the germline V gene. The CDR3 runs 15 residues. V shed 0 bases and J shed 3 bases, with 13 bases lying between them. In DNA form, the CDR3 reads TGCGCCAGCAGCTTGGGCTCAGGGGAGGTCTACGAGCAGTACTTC. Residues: CASSLGSGEVYEQYF.

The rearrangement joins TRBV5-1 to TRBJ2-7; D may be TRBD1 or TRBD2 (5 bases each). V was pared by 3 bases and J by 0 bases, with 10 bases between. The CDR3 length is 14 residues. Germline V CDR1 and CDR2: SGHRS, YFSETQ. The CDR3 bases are TGCGCCAGCAGCTGGGGGACGGACTCCTACGAGCAGTACTTC. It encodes CASSWGTDSYEQYF.